This section outlines one T cell receptor (beta chain) sequence together with its context. The sample is drawn from a study of cytomegalovirus exposure and HLA in healthy donors. This table comes from immunoSEQ multiplex PCR, and its TCRdb copy is limited to in-frame clones, with some not included. The sample has about 280,000 clones, approximately 88% seen once; the top ten hold over 0.7%. CDR3 length: 14 amino acids. Looked up from germline, CDR1 is SGHRS and CDR2 is YFSETQ. The V end was cut by 2 bases, the J end by 0 bases, with 8 bases between. The source is a young woman in good health and CMV-seronegative. Sequencing input: PBMCs. The rearrangement uses TRBV5-1 and TRBJ1-1; no clear D. The CDR3 sequence is CASSFGPMNTEAFF. DNA for the CDR3: TGCGCCAGCAGCTTTGGGCCCATGAACACTGAAGCTTTCTTT. The whole variable domain, filled in from reference TRBV5-1 and TRBJ1-1, reads KAGVTQTPRYLIKTRGQQVTLSCSPISGHRSVSWYQQTPGQGLQFLFEYFSETQRNKGNFPGRFSGRQFSNSRSEMNVSTLELGDSALYLCASSFGPMNTEAFFGQGTRLTVV.